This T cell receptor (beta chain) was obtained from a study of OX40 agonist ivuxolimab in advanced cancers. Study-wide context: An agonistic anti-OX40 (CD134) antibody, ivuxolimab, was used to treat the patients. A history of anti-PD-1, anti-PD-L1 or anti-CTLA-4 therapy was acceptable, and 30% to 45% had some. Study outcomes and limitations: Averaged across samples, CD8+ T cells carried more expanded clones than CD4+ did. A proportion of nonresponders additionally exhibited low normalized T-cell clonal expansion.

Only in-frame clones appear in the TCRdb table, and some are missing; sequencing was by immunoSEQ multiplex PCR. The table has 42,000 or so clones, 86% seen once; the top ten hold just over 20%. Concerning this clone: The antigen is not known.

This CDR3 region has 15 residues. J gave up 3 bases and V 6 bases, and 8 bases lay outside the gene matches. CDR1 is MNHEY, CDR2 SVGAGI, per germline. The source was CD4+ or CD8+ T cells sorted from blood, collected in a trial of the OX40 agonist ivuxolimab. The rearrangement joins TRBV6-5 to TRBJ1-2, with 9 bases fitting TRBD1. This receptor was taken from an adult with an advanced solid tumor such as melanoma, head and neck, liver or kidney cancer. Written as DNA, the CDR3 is TGTGCCAGCAGCCCTGGACAGGGGCCCTACTATGGCTACACCTTC. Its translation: CASSPGQGPYYGYTF.